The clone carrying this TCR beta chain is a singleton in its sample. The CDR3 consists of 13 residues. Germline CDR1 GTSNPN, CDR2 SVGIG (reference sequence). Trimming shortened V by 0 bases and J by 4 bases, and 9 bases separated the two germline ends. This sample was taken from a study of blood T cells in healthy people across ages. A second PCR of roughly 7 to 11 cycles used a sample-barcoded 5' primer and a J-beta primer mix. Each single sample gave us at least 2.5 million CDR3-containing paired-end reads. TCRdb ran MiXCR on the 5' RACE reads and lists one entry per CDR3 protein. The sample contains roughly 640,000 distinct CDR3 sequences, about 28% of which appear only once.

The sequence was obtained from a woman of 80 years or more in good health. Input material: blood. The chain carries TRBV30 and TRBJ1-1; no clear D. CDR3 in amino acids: CAWSVRVRTEAFF. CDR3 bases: TGTGCCTGGAGTGTACGAGTCCGCACTGAAGCTTTCTTT. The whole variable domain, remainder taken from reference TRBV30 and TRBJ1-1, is SQTIHQWPATLVQPVGSPLSLECTVEGTSNPNLYWYRQAAGRGLQLLFYSVGIGQISSEVPQNLSASRPQDRQFILSSKKLLLSDSGFYLCAWSVRVRTEAFFGQGTRLTVV.